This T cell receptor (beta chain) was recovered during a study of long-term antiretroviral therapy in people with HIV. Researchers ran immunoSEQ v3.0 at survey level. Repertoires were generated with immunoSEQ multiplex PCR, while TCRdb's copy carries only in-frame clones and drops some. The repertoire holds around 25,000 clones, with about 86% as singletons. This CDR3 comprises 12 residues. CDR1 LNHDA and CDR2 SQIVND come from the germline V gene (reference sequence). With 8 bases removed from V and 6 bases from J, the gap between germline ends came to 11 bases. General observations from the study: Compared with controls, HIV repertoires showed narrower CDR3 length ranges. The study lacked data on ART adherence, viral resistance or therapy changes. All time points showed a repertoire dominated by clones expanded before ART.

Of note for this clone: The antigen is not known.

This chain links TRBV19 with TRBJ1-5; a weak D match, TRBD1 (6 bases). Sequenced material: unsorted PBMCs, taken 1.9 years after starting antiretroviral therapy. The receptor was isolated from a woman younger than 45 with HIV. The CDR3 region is CASQGRSQPQHF. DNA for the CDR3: TGTGCCAGTCAGGGGAGAAGTCAGCCCCAGCATTTT.